Listed below are T cell receptor beta chains from one sample, sequenced in a study of immune characteristics of hereditary and idiopathic chronic pancreatitis. The method was immunoSEQ multiplex PCR; TCRdb's version includes in-frame clones alone and lacks a portion of them. Of about 14,000 clones in the sample, around 67% were seen once. Source material: pancreas tissue with hereditary chronic pancreatitis. Receptors were obtained from a human donor with chronic pancreatitis. CDR3s include the opening cysteine and the closing phenylalanine or tryptophan. Fields, in order: J gene, V gene, CDR3 length, CDR3 protein.

TRBJ1-6 TRBV6-1 15 CASSDQGNRASPLHF
TRBJ1-4 TRBV21-1 16 CASSTNRQGLNEKLFF
TRBJ2-5 TRBV9 13 CARERWREETQYF
TRBJ2-7 TRBV4-2 18 CASSPNPGGTGPQYEQYF
TRBJ2-1 TRBV9 13 CASSVNSVNEQFF
TRBJ1-1 TRBV5-1 13 CASTSSGYTEAFF
TRBJ1-5 TRBV5-1 14 CASSLKPGGQPQHF
TRBJ1-4 TRBV14 13 CASSRGLNEKLFF
TRBJ1-5 TRBV7-2 16 CASSDGSRTSNQPQHF
TRBJ1-1 TRBV25-1 15 CAGSEYLQGRSEAFF
TRBJ1-2 TRBV9 15 CASSPSGTGVYGYTF
TRBJ2-2 TRBV10-3 16 CAISTGGDYEIGELFF
TRBJ2-2 TRBV12-3/TRBV12-4 13 CASSQQARGELFF
TRBJ2-1 TRBV28 16 CASSPTPSGGVHEQFF
TRBJ2-1 TRBV5-1 12 CASRLNLDEQFF
TRBJ2-5 TRBV19 14 CASSRGAGEETQYF